What follows is one TCR beta chain and its context. The data were taken from a study of technical replicates of blood from a few donors. Data came from immunoSEQ multiplex PCR; TCRdb stores just in-frame clones and leaves some out. The data hold about 66,000 clones, with about 90% observed a single time. The CDR3 covers 14 residues. Trimming took 4 bases from V and 6 from J; bases not matched to a gene: 5. Germline V gene lookup returns CDR1 SGDLS and CDR2 YYNGEE. This TCR came from a human donor in good health. Sample: T cells isolated from PBMCs. The genes are TRBV9 and TRBJ2-2; TRBD2 agrees at 8 bases. CDR3 sequence reads: CASSPRTSPGELFF. In nucleotides, the CDR3 is TGTGCCAGCAGCCCCCGGACTAGCCCCGGGGAGCTGTTTTTT. Full variable domain (outside the CDR3, taken from reference TRBV9 and TRBJ2-2): DSGVTQTPKHLITATGQRVTLRCSPRSGDLSVYWYQQSLDQGLQFLIQYYNGEERAKGNILERFSAQQFPDLHSELNLSSLELGDSALYFCASSPRTSPGELFFGEGSRLTVL.